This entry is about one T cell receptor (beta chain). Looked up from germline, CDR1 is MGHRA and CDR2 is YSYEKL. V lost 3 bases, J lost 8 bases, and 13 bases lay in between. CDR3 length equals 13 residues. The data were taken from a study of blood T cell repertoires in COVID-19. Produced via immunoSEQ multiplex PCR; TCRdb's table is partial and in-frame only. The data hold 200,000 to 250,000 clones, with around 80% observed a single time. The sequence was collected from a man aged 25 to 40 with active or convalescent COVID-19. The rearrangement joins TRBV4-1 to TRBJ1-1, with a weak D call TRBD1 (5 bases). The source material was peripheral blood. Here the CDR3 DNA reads TGCGCCAGCAGCCAGGCGAACAGGATCGAAGCTTTCTTT. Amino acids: CASSQANRIEAFF.